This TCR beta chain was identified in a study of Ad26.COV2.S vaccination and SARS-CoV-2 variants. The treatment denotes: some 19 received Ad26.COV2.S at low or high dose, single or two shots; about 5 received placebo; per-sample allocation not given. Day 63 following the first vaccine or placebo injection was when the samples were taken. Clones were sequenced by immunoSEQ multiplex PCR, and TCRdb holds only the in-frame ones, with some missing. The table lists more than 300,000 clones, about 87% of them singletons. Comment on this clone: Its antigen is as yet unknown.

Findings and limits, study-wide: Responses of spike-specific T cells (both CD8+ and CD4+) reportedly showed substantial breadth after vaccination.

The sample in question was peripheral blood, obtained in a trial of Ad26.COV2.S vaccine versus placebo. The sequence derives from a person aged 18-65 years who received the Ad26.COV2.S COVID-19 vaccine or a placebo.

Written as DNA, the CDR3 is TGTGCCAGCAGCCAAGATGTAGAAGGCACCACTAATGAAAAACTGTTTTTT. Translation gives CASSQDVEGTTNEKLFF. The rearrangement uses TRBV4-2 and TRBJ1-4, with D unresolved. There are 17 residues in the CDR3. The V gene lost 0 bases and the J gene lost 2 bases, with 13 bases spanning the gap. The germline V gene encodes CDR1 LGHNA and CDR2 YNFKEQ.